Sequencing of this T cell receptor beta chain was carried out in a study of OX40 agonist ivuxolimab in advanced cancers. The assay was immunoSEQ multiplex PCR, and TCRdb's table has in-frame clones only and misses some. Among around 82,000 clones, 70% to 90% were seen once, and the ten largest hold approximately 0.71%. CDR3 length equals 16 residues. Trimming removed 0 bases at V and 5 bases at J, with 17 bases between. Germline V gene lookup returns CDR1 SGHRS and CDR2 YFSETQ. V gene TRBV5-1 combines with J gene TRBJ2-5; D could derive from TRBD1 or TRBD2 (5 bases each). The receptor's source is an adult with an advanced solid tumor such as melanoma, head and neck, liver or kidney cancer. The source was CD4+ or CD8+ T cells sorted from blood, collected in a trial of the OX40 agonist ivuxolimab. This CDR3 is CASSLAGTGPGETQYF. The CDR3 DNA sequence: TGCGCCAGCAGCTTGGCCGGGACCGGACCAGGGGAGACCCAGTACTTC.